Included here is one T cell receptor (beta chain) sequence, with context. Its antigen remains unidentified. This entry comes from a study of CD8 T cells in Susac syndrome. General study findings and limits: The greatest CD8+ clonal expansion in Susac occurred in TEMRA cells and in active patients.

RNA was extracted with the RNeasy kit, and a quantity of roughly 0.5 to 1 ug was reverse transcribed using random hexamers. In TCRdb, the immunoSEQ multiplex PCR reads were re-called with MiXCR into one record per CDR3 protein. The profile shows under 85,000 distinct CDR3 sequences, roughly 92% of them singletons. Sequencing of TCR beta, carried out with a high-throughput approach, was applied to CD8+ and CD4+ T cells from the blood. The TCR originated in a human donor with Susac syndrome. The sequencing input was CD8+ T cells from PBMCs.

CDR3 nucleotides: TGTGCCAGCAGCCCTGTGGGATTCAGCTATGGCTACACCTTC. Translation: CASSPVGFSYGYTF. The chain is built from TRBV7-9 and TRBJ1-2; D remains ambiguous. The germline gives CDR1 SEHNR, CDR2 FQNEAQ (reference sequence). The CDR3 is 14 residues long. V was shortened by 5 bases and J by 4 bases, with 14 bases between the two germline ends.